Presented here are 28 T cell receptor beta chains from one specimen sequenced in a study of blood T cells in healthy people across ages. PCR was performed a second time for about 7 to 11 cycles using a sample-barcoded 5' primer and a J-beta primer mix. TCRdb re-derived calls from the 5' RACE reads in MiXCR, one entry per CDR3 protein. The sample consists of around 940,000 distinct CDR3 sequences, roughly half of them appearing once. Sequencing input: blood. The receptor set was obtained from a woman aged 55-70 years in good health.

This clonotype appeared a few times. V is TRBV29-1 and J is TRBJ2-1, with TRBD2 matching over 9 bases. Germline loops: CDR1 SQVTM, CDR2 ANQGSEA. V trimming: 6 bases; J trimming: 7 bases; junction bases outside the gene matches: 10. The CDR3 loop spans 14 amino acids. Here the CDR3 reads CSVGLAWAGNEQFF. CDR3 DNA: TGCAGCGTAGGACTAGCGTGGGCCGGGAATGAGCAGTTCTTC.

The CDR3 loop reads CASSLLLSGNEQFF. For the CDR3, the DNA is TGTGCCAGCAGCCTCCTCCTCTCGGGGAATGAGCAGTTCTTC. The chain couples TRBV11-2 to TRBJ2-1, with D maybe TRBD2 (5 bases). This CDR3 has 14 amino acids. Germline lookup yields CDR1 SGHAT and CDR2 FQNNGV. Trimming shortened V by 5 bases and J by 7 bases, and 15 bases separated the two germline ends.

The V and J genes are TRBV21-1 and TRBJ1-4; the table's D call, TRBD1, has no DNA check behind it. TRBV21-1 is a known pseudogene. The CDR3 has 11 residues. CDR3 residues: CASRAGTGLFF. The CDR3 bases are TGTGCCAGCAGGGCCGGGACCGGACTGTTTTTT.

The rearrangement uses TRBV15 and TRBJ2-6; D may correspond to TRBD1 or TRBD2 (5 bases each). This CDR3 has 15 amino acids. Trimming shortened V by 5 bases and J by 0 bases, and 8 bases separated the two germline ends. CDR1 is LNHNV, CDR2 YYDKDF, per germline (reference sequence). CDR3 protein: CATSGGSSGANVLTF. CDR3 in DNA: TGTGCCACCAGCGGGGGTAGCTCTGGGGCCAACGTCCTGACTTTC. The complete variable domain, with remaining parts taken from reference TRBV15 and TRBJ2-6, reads DAMVIQNPRYQVTQFGKPVTLSCSQTLNHNVMYWYQQKSSQAPKLLFHYYDKDFNNEADTPDNFQSRRPNTSFCFLDIRSPGLGDTAMYLCATSGGSSGANVLTFGAGSRLTVL.

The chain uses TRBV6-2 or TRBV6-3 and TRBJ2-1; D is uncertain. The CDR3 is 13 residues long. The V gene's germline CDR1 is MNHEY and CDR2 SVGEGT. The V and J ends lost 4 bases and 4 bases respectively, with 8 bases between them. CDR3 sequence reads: CASSSRRYNEQFF. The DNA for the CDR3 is TGTGCCAGCAGTTCGAGGCGGTACAATGAGCAGTTCTTC.

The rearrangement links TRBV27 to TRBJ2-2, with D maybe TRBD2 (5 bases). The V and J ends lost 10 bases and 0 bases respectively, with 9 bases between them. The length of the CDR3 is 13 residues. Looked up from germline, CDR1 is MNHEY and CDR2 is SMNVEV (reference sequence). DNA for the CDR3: TGTGCCACTACGGACTCGAACACCGGGGAGCTGTTTTTT. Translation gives CATTDSNTGELFF.

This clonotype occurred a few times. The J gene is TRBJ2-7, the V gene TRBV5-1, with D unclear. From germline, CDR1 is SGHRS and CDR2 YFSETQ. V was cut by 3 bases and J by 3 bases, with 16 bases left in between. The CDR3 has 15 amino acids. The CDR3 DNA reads TGCGCCAGCAGCTCGAATTACGGCTTCGTCTACGAGCAGTACTTC. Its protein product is CASSSNYGFVYEQYF.

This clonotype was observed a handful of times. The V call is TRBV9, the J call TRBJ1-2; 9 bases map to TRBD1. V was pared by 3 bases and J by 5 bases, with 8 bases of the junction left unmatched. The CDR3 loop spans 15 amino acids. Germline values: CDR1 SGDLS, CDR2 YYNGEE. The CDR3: CASSARPGTGYGYTF. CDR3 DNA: TGTGCCAGCAGCGCCCGTCCCGGGACAGGGTATGGCTACACCTTC.

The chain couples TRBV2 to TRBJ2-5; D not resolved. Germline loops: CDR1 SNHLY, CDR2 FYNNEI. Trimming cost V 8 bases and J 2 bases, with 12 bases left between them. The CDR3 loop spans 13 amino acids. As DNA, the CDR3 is TGTGCCAGCGGTGTCTCTAGGCAAGAGACCCAGTACTTC. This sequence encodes CASGVSRQETQYF.

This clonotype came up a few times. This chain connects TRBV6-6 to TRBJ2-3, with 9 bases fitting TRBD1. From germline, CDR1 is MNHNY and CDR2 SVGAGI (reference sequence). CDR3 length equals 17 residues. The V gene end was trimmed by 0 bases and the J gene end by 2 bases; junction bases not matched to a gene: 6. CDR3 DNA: TGTGCCAGCAGTTACTCCGCCGGGACAGGGTTCACAGATACGCAGTATTTT. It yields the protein CASSYSAGTGFTDTQYF.

In DNA form, the CDR3 reads TGTGCCTGGAGGGCGGGAGGAATCTACGAGCAGTACTTC. Translation gives CAWRAGGIYEQYF. The gene calls are TRBV30 and TRBJ2-7; the match to TRBD2 covers 8 bases. J gave up 3 bases and V 3 bases, and 4 bases lay outside the gene matches. The CDR3 has 13 residues. CDR1 and CDR2 from the germline V gene are GTSNPN and SVGIG (reference sequence).

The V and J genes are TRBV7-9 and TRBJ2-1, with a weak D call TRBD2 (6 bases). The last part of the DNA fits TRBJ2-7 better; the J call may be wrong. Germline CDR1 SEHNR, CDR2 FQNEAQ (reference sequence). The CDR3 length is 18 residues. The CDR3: CASSSPEPSATFVNEQYF. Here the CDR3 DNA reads TGTGCCAGCAGCTCCCCAGAACCTAGCGCCACTTTTGTTAATGAGCAGTACTTC.

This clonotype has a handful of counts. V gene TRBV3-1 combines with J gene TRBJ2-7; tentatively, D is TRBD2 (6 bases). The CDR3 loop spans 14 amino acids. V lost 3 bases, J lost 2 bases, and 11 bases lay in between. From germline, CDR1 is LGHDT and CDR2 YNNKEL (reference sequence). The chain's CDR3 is CASSHRGRTYEQYF. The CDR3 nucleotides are TGTGCCAGCAGCCATCGGGGGAGAACCTACGAGCAGTACTTC.

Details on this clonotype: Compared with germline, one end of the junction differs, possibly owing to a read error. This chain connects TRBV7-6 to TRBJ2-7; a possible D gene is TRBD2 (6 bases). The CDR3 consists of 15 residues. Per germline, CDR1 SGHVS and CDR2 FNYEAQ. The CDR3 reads CASNLEPGAPDEQYF. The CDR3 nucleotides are TGTGCCAGCAACTTAGAACCGGGAGCCCCCGACGAGCAGTACTTC.

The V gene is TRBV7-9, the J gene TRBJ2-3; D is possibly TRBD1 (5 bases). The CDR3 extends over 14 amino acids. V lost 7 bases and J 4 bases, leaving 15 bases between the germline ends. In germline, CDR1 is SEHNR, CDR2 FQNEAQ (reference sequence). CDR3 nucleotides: TGTGCCAGCAACAATATTGGGGCCCCAGATACGCAGTATTTT. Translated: CASNNIGAPDTQYF.

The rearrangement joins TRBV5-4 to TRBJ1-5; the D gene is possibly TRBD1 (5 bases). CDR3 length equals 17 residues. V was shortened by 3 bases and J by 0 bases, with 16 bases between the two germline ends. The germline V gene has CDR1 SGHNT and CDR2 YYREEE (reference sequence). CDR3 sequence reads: CASSSTPGTYSNQPQHF. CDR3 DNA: TGTGCCAGCAGCTCAACCCCCGGGACCTATAGCAATCAGCCCCAGCATTTT.

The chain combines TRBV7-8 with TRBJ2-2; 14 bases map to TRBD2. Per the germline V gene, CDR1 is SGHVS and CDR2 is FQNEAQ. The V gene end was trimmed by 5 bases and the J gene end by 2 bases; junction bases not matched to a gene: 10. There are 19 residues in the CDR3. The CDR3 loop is CASSLETSGRAVNTGELFF. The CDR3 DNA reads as TGTGCCAGCAGCCTGGAGACTAGCGGGAGGGCAGTTAACACCGGGGAGCTGTTTTTT.

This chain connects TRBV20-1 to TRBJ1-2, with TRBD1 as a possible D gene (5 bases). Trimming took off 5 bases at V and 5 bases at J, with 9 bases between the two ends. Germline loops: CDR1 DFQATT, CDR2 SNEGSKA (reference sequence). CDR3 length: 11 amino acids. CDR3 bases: TGCAGTGCTGTCCCAGGGTATGGCTACACCTTC. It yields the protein CSAVPGYGYTF.

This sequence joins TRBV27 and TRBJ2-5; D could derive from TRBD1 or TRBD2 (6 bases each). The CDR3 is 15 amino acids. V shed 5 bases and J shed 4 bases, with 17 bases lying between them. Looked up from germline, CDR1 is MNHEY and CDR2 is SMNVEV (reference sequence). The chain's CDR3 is CASSALRGVGETQYF. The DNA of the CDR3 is TGTGCCAGCAGTGCCCTGAGGGGGGTTGGAGAGACCCAGTACTTC.

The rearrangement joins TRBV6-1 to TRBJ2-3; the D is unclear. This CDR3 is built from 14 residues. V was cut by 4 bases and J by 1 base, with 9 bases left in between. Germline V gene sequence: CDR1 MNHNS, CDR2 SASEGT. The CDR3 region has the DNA TGTGCCAGCAGTGGTCTTCCAGGCACAGATACGCAGTATTTT. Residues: CASSGLPGTDTQYF.

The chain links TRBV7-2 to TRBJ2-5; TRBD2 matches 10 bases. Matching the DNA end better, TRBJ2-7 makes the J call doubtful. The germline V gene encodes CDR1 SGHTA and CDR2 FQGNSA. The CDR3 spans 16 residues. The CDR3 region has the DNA TGTGCCAGCAGCTTAGGCAGCGGGAGGGCTTGGAGCGAGCAGTACTTC. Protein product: CASSLGSGRAWSEQYF.

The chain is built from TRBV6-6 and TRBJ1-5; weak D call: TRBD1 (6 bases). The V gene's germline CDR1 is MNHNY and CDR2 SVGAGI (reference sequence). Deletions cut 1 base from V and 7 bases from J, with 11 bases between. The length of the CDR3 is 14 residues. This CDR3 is CASSYYRASQPQHF. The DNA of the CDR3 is TGTGCCAGCAGTTACTACAGGGCATCGCAGCCCCAGCATTTT.

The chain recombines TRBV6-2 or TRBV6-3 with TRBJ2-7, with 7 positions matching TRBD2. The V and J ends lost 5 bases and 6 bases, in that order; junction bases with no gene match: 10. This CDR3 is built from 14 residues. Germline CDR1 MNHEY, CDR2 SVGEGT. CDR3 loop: CASSRPPGGCEQYF. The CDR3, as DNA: TGTGCCAGCAGTCGCCCCCCGGGGGGTTGCGAGCAGTACTTC.

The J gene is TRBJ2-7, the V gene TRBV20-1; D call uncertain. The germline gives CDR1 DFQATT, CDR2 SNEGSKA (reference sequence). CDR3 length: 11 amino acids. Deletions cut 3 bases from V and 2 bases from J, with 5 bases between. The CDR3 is CSASGPYEQYF. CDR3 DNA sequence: TGCAGTGCTAGCGGACCCTACGAGCAGTACTTC.

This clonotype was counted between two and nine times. CDR3 nucleotides: TGTGCCAGCAGTGATTTTGGCACCGGGGAGCTGTTTTTT. Amino acids: CASSDFGTGELFF. This chain links TRBV2 with TRBJ2-2; D uncertain. The germline V gene has CDR1 SNHLY and CDR2 FYNNEI. The length of the CDR3 is 13 residues. V was shortened by 3 bases and J by 4 bases, with 6 bases between the two germline ends.

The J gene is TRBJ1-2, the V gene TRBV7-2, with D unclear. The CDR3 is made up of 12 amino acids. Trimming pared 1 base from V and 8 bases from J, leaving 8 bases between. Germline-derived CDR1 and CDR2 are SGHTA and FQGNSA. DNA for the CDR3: TGTGCCAGCAGCTTAGGGGCACCCGGCTACACCTTC. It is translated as CASSLGAPGYTF. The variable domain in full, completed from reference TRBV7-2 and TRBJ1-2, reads GAGVSQSPSNKVTEKGKDVELRCDPISGHTALYWYRQSLGQGLEFLIYFQGNSAPDKSGLPSDRFSAERTGGSVSTLTIQRTQQEDSAVYLCASSLGAPGYTFGSGTRLTVV.

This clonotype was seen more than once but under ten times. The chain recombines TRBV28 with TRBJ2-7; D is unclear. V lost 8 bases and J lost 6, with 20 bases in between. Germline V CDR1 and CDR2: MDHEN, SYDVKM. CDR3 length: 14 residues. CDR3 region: CASAQLSESLEQYF. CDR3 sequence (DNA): TGTGCCAGCGCACAGTTGAGCGAGTCTCTCGAGCAGTACTTC.

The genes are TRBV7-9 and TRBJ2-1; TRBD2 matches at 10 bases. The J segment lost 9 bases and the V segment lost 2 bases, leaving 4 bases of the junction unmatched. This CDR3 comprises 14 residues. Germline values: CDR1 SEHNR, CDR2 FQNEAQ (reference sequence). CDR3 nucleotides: TGTGCCAGCAGCTTAACAGCGGGAGGGGCTGAGCAGTTCTTC. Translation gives CASSLTAGGAEQFF.